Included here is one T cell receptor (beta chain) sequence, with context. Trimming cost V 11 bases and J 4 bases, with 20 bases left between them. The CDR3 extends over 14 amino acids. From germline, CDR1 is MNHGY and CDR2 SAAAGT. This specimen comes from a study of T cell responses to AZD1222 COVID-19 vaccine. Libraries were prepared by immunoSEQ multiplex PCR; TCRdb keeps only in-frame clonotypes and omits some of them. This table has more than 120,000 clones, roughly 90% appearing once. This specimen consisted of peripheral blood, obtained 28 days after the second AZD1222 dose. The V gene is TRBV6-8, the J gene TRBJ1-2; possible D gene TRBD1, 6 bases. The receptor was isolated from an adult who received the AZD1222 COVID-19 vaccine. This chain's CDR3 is CARPGTPTTYGYTF. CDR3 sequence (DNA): TGTGCCCGCCCCGGGACACCTACCACCTATGGCTACACCTTC.